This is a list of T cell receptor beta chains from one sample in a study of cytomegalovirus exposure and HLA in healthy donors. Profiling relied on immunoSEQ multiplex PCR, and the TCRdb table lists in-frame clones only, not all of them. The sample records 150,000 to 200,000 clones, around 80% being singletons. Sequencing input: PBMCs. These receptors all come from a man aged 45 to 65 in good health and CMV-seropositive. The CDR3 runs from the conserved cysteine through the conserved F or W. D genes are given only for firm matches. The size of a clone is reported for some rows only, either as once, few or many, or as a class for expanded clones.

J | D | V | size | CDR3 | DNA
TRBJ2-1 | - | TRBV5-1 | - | CASATANEQFF | TGCGCCAGCGCCACTGCCAATGAGCAGTTCTTC
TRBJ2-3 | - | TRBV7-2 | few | CASSLVDSGDTQYF | TGTGCCAGCAGCTTAGTGGACAGTGGAGATACGCAGTATTTT
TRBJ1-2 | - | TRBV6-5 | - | CASTPGETLYGYTF | TGTGCCAGCACCCCGGGGGAGACTCTCTATGGCTACACCTTC
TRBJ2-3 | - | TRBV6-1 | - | CASSEHGLQDGGGTQYF | TGTGCCAGCAGTGAACATGGCCTACAGGATGGGGGCGGTACGCAGTATTTT
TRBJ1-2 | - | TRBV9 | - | CASSARQKGYTF | TGTGCCAGCAGCGCCCGACAGAAAGGCTACACCTTC
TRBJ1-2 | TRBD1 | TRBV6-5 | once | CASRQYKGQGESYTF | TGTGCCAGCAGACAATATAAGGGACAGGGAGAAAGCTACACCTTC
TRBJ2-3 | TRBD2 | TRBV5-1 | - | CASSVATSGTIPTSTDTQYF | TGCGCCAGCAGCGTGGCCACTAGCGGAACTATCCCTACTAGCACAGATACGCAGTATTTT
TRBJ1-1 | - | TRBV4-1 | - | CASSQDQAAEAFF | TGCGCCAGCAGCCAAGATCAAGCGGCTGAAGCTTTCTTT
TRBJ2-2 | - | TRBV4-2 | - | CASSQLKGAGELFF | TGTGCCAGCAGCCAATTGAAAGGAGCCGGGGAGCTGTTTTTT
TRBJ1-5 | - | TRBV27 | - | CASSHQDSNQPQHF | TGTGCCAGCAGTCACCAGGACAGTAATCAGCCCCAGCATTTT
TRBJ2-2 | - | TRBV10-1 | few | CASSDRGTGELFF | TGCGCCAGCAGTGACAGGGGAACCGGGGAGCTGTTTTTT
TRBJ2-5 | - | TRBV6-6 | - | CASFPGGGGETQYF | TGTGCCAGCTTCCCTGGGGGCGGGGGAGAGACCCAGTACTTC
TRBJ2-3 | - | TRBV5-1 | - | CASSSSYTDTQYF | TGCGCCAGCAGCTCGTCCTACACAGATACGCAGTATTTT
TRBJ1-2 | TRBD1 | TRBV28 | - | CASSTLTGANYGYTF | TGTGCCAGCAGTACCCTGACAGGGGCTAACTATGGCTACACCTTC
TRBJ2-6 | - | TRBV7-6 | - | CASSLNGGSPSGANVLTF | TGTGCCAGCAGCTTAAACGGGGGTTCGCCCTCTGGGGCCAACGTCCTGACTTTC
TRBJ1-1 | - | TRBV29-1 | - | CSVLAGNTEAFF | TGCAGCGTACTCGCAGGGAACACTGAAGCTTTCTTT
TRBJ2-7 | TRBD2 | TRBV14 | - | CASSQEWSSGGSYEQYF | TGTGCCAGCAGCCAAGAATGGTCTAGCGGGGGGTCCTACGAGCAGTACTTC
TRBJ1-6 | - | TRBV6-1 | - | CASSDRGFLTDAYNSPLHF | TGTGCCAGCAGTGATAGAGGGTTTCTGACGGATGCCTATAATTCACCCCTCCACTTT
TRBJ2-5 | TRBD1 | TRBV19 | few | CASSNLGQGQETQYF | TGTGCCAGTAGTAACCTGGGACAGGGACAAGAGACCCAGTACTTC
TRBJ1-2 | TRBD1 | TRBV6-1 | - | CASRPWDRGRTGYTF | TGTGCCAGCAGACCTTGGGACAGGGGCCGCACCGGCTACACCTTC
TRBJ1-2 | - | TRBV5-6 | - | CASSYRFRPIIYGYTF | TGTGCCAGCAGCTACAGATTCCGGCCCATAATCTATGGCTACACCTTC
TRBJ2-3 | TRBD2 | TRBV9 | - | CASSVGLASGRVVGTDTQYF | TGTGCCAGCAGCGTAGGACTAGCGTCCGGACGGGTGGTAGGCACAGATACGCAGTATTTT
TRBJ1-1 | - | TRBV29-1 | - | CSAGHNTEAFF | TGCAGCGCTGGACACAACACTGAAGCTTTCTTT
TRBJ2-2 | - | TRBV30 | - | CAWDRRNTGELFF | TGTGCCTGGGACCGGAGAAACACCGGGGAGCTGTTTTTT
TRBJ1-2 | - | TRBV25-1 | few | CASSAPTGPNYGYTF | TGTGCCAGCAGTGCCCCGACAGGTCCTAACTATGGCTACACCTTC
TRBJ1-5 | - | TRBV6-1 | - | CASSELRGNQPQHF | TGTGCCAGCAGTGAACTCCGGGGAAATCAGCCCCAGCATTTT
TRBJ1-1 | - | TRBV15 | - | CATSTRRGNTEAFF | TGTGCCACCAGCACCCGCAGGGGGAACACTGAAGCTTTCTTT
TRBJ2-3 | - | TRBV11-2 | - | CASSLEGGASGDTQYF | TGTGCCAGCAGCTTAGAAGGGGGGGCCAGTGGGGATACGCAGTATTTT
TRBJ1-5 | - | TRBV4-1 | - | CASSQESQGDQPQHF | TGCGCCAGCAGCCAAGAATCTCAGGGTGATCAGCCCCAGCATTTT
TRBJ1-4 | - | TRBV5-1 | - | CASSQDSRKLFF | TGCGCCAGCAGCCAGGACAGTCGAAAACTGTTTTTT
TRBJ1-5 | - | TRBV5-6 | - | CASSLGQSNQPQHF | TGTGCCAGCAGCCTCGGACAGAGCAATCAGCCCCAGCATTTT
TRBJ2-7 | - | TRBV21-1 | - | CASPTYEQYF | TGTGCCAGTCCCACCTACGAGCAGTACTTC
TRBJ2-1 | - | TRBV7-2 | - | CASSFGGPYNEQFF | TGTGCCAGCAGCTTCGGGGGGCCCTACAATGAGCAGTTCTTC
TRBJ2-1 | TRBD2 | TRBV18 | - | CASSPPGGLASYNEQFF | TGTGCCAGCTCACCACCGGGGGGACTAGCTAGCTACAATGAGCAGTTCTTC
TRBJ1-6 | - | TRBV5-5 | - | CASSLSRASHSPLHF | TGTGCCAGCAGCTTGAGCAGGGCGAGCCATTCACCCCTCCACTTT
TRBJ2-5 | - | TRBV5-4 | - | CASSLPPQETQYF | TGTGCCAGCAGCTTGCCCCCCCAGGAGACCCAGTACTTC
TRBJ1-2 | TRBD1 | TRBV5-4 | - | CASSPRQGNYGYTF | TGTGCCAGCAGCCCCCGACAGGGGAACTATGGCTACACCTTC
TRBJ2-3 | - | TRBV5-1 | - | CASSLAPPGTNTDTQYF | TGCGCCAGCAGCTTGGCCCCCCCAGGCACAAACACAGATACGCAGTATTTT
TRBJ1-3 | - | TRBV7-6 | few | CASSLTRGNTIYF | TGTGCCAGCAGCTTGACCAGGGGAAACACCATATATTTT
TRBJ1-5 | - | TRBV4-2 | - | CASSQDLRGTGNQPQHF | TGTGCCAGCAGCCAAGATCTACGGGGGACTGGCAATCAGCCCCAGCATTTT
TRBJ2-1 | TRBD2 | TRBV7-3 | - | CASSVTGLAGGLDEQFF | TGTGCCAGCAGCGTTACGGGACTAGCGGGAGGGCTTGATGAGCAGTTCTTC
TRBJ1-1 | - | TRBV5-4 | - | CASSLGQSEAFF | TGTGCCAGCAGCCTGGGGCAGTCTGAAGCTTTCTTT
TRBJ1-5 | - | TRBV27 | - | CASSPYLEAQPQHF | TGTGCCAGCAGTCCTTATTTGGAGGCTCAGCCCCAGCATTTT
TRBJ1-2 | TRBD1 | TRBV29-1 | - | CSAVGDRDGYTF | TGCAGCGCTGTTGGGGACAGGGATGGCTACACCTTC
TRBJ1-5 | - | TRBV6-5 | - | CASSYGQGQPQHF | TGTGCCAGCAGTTACGGGCAGGGACAGCCCCAGCATTTT
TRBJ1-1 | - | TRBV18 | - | CASARENMNTEAFF | TGTGCCAGCGCCCGGGAGAATATGAACACTGAAGCTTTCTTT
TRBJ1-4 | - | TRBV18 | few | CASSPGAATNEKLFF | TGTGCCAGCTCACCGGGTGCGGCAACTAATGAAAAACTGTTTTTT
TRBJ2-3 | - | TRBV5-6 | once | CASSSLAGLSADTQYF | TGTGCCAGCAGCTCACTAGCAGGGCTAAGCGCAGATACGCAGTATTTT
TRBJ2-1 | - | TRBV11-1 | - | CASSLGGTSGNEQFF | TGTGCCAGCAGCTTAGGGGGGACATCCGGCAATGAGCAGTTCTTC
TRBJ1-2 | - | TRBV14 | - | CASSRTSYGYTF | TGTGCCAGCAGCCGCACGAGCTATGGCTACACCTTC
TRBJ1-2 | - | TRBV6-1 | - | CASSERGTSYGYTF | TGTGCCAGCAGTGAAAGAGGGACTTCGTATGGCTACACCTTC
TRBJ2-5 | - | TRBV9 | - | CASSGLQETQYF | TGTGCCAGCAGCGGTCTACAAGAGACCCAGTACTTC